This T cell receptor beta chain was sequenced for a study of T cell repertoires in cytomegalovirus infection. The study's findings and limits: CMV-specific HLA-C-restricted TCR beta clonotypes dominated the ex vivo response.

MiXCR, applied by TCRdb to the reads, yields one record per CDR3 protein. Of fewer than 1,000,000 distinct CDR3 sequences listed, roughly 30% are singletons. With respect to this clonotype: Its antigen is undetermined.

The sample in question was cultured CD8+ T cells from PBMCs, obtained from culture after CMV antigen stimulation. The clonotype originates from a human donor in good health (CMV status not recorded). Some clones in this sample may be carry-over from other donors' samples.

The CDR3 nucleotides are TGTGCCAGCAGTGAAGATCCGGACAACTACAATGAGCAGTTCTTC. This encodes CASSEDPDNYNEQFF. The chain joins TRBV6-1 to TRBJ2-1, with D perhaps TRBD1 (5 bases). CDR1 is MNHNS, CDR2 SASEGT, per germline. The CDR3 length is 15 residues. Trimming stripped 1 base from V and 3 bases from J, with 10 bases between.